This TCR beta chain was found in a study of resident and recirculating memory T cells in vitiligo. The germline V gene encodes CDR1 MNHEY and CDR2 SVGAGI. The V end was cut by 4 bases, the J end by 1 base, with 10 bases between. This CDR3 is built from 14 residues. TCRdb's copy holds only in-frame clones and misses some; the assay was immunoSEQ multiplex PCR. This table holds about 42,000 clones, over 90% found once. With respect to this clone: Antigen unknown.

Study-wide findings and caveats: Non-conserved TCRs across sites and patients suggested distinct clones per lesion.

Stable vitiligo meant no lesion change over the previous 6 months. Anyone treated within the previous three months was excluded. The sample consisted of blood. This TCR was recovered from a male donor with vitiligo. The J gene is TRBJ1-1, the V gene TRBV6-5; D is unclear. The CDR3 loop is CASSSAGRNTEAFF. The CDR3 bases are TGTGCCAGCAGTTCGGCGGGTCGGAACACTGAAGCTTTCTTT.